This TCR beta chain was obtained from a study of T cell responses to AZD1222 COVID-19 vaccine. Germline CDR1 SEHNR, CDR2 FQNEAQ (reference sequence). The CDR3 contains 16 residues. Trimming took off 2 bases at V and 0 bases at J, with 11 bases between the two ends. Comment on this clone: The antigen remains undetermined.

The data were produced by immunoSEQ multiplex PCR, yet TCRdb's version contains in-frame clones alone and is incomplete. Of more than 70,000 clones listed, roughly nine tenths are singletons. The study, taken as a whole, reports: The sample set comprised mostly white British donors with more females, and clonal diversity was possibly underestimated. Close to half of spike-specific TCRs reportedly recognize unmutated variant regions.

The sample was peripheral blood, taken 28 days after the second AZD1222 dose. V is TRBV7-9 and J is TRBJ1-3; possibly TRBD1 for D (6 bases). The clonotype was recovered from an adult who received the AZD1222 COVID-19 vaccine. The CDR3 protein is CASSLTRGGSGNTIYF. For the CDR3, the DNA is TGTGCCAGCAGCTTAACCCGAGGGGGCTCTGGAAACACCATATATTTT.